This TCR beta chain was captured by sequencing in a study of blood T cell repertoires in COVID-19. This clone was seen a single time. Libraries were prepared by immunoSEQ multiplex PCR; TCRdb keeps only in-frame clonotypes and omits some of them. The table shows about 250,000 clones, with about 80% occurring only once. The clonotype originates from a man aged 45-65 years who had recovered from COVID-19. The material sequenced was PBMCs or T cells enriched from blood (not recorded which).

The CDR3 here is CASRSAGGRDEKLFF. The CDR3 bases are TGTGCCAGCAGATCCGCAGGGGGTAGGGATGAAAAACTGTTTTTT. This sequence joins TRBV5-6 and TRBJ1-4; TRBD1 aligns across 7 bases. The CDR3 consists of 15 residues. J was trimmed by 6 bases and V by 5 bases; bases with no gene match: 10. CDR1 SGHDT and CDR2 YYEEEE come from the germline V gene. The complete variable domain, with remaining parts taken from reference TRBV5-6 and TRBJ1-4, reads DAGVTQSPTHLIKTRGQQVTLRCSPKSGHDTVSWYQQALGQGPQFIFQYYEEEERQRGNFPDRFSGHQFPNYSSELNVNALLLGDSALYLCASRSAGGRDEKLFFGSGTQLSVL.